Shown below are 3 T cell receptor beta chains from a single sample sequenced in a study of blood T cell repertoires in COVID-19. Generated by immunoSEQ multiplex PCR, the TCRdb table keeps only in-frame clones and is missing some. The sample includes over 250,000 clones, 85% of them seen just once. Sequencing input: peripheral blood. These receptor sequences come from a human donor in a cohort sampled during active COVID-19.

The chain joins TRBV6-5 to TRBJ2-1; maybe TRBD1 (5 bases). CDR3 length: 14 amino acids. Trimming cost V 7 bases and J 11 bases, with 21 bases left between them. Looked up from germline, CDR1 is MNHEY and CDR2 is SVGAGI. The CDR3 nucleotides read TGTGCCAGCACTCCTTTGGGGCAGACAATGAAGCAGTTCTTC. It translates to CASTPLGQTMKQFF.

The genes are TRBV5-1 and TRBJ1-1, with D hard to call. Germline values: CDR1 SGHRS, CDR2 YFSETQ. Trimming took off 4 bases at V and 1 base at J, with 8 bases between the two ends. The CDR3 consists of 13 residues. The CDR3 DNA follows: TGCGCCAGCAGCAGCGTGGAGAACACTGAAGCTTTCTTT. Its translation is CASSSVENTEAFF.

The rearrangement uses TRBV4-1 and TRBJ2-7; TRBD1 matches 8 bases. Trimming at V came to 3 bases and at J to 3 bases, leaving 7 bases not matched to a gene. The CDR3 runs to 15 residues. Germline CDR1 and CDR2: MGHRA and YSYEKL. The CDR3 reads CASSQVGTGNYEQYF. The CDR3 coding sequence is TGCGCCAGCAGCCAGGTCGGGACAGGAAACTACGAGCAGTACTTC.